Listed below are T cell receptor beta chains from one sample, sequenced in a study of cytomegalovirus exposure and HLA in healthy donors. Sequencing used immunoSEQ multiplex PCR; TCRdb keeps in-frame clones, though not all of them. Of 220,000 or so clones listed, approximately 78% were seen once; the top ten hold 2.5% to 3%. What was sequenced was PBMCs. The receptors stem from a woman aged 40 to 50 in good health and CMV-seronegative. Both conserved end residues are part of each CDR3. Each record gives: J gene, clone size, V gene, D gene, CDR3 DNA, CDR3 protein. The D gene is left open where the match is weak. For some rows the clone size is stated as once, few or many, or as a class when expanded; others skip it.

J gene: TRBJ1-5
clone size: .
V gene: TRBV5-6
D gene: .
CDR3 DNA: TGTGCCAGCAGCTTGGGGGGGGGTGGCCAGCCCCAGCATTTT
CDR3 protein: CASSLGGGGQPQHF

J gene: TRBJ1-4
clone size: .
V gene: TRBV11-3
D gene: .
CDR3 DNA: TGTGCCAGCAGCTTAGAATCGTGGAGTGGGGGCGGTTGCACTAATGAAAAACTGTTTTTT
CDR3 protein: CASSLESWSGGGCTNEKLFF

J gene: TRBJ1-1
clone size: .
V gene: TRBV30
D gene: .
CDR3 DNA: TGTGCCTGGAGTCTAAACCCAGGGGCAAACACTGAAGCTTTCTTT
CDR3 protein: CAWSLNPGANTEAFF

J gene: TRBJ2-7
clone size: .
V gene: TRBV10-1
D gene: TRBD2
CDR3 DNA: TGCGCCTTACTAGCGGGAAGCTCCTACGAGCAGTACTTC
CDR3 protein: CALLAGSSYEQYF

J gene: TRBJ2-7
clone size: .
V gene: TRBV10-3
D gene: TRBD2
CDR3 DNA: TGTGCCATCGGGCGGGGGGACGAAAGGAGAGAGCAGTACTTC
CDR3 protein: CAIGRGDERREQYF

J gene: TRBJ2-7
clone size: .
V gene: TRBV9
D gene: .
CDR3 DNA: TGTGCCAGCAGCGTAGGGCAGGGGTACTTCGAGCAGTACTTC
CDR3 protein: CASSVGQGYFEQYF

J gene: TRBJ1-5
clone size: .
V gene: TRBV19
D gene: .
CDR3 DNA: TGTGCCAGTACCTCGGGGGGCCAGCCCCAGCATTTT
CDR3 protein: CASTSGGQPQHF

J gene: TRBJ2-7
clone size: .
V gene: TRBV11-2
D gene: .
CDR3 DNA: TGTGCCAGCAGCTTACCCTCAGGGCCCTACGAGCAGTACTTC
CDR3 protein: CASSLPSGPYEQYF

J gene: TRBJ2-7
clone size: .
V gene: TRBV15
D gene: TRBD2
CDR3 DNA: TGTGCCACCAGCAGGACTAGCGGGGGAAGTGAGTACTTC
CDR3 protein: CATSRTSGGSEYF

J gene: TRBJ1-3
clone size: .
V gene: TRBV2
D gene: .
CDR3 DNA: TGTGCCAGCAGGGAGGGAGGGGCTGGAAACACCATATATTTT
CDR3 protein: CASREGGAGNTIYF

J gene: TRBJ1-2
clone size: .
V gene: TRBV27
D gene: .
CDR3 DNA: TGTGCCAGCAGTTTATCGAGGGCCACTAACTATGGCTACACCTTC
CDR3 protein: CASSLSRATNYGYTF

J gene: TRBJ1-4
clone size: .
V gene: TRBV6-5
D gene: TRBD1
CDR3 DNA: TGTGCCAGCAGCGACGACAGAACCAGGGGGGAAAAACTGTTTTTT
CDR3 protein: CASSDDRTRGEKLFF

J gene: TRBJ2-4
clone size: .
V gene: TRBV18
D gene: .
CDR3 DNA: TGTGCCAGCTCACCATTAGCTACCGACTTTACAGCCAAAAACATTCAGTACTTC
CDR3 protein: CASSPLATDFTAKNIQYF

J gene: TRBJ2-7
clone size: .
V gene: TRBV15
D gene: .
CDR3 DNA: TGTGCCACCAGCAGACGACAGCCGGGCTCCTACGAGCAGTACTTC
CDR3 protein: CATSRRQPGSYEQYF

J gene: TRBJ1-1
clone size: once
V gene: TRBV5-1
D gene: .
CDR3 DNA: TGCGCCAGCAGCTTGTCGGGGGACACTGAAGCTTTCTTT
CDR3 protein: CASSLSGDTEAFF

J gene: TRBJ1-2
clone size: .
V gene: TRBV10-3
D gene: TRBD1
CDR3 DNA: TGTGCCATCAGTGAGTCACCGGGACAGGGGGACCATGGCTACACCTTC
CDR3 protein: CAISESPGQGDHGYTF

J gene: TRBJ1-2
clone size: .
V gene: TRBV28
D gene: .
CDR3 DNA: TGTGCCAGCAGGGGACGGGACCGGACTATTGGCTACACCTTC
CDR3 protein: CASRGRDRTIGYTF

J gene: TRBJ1-6
clone size: .
V gene: TRBV10-1
D gene: .
CDR3 DNA: TGCGCCAGCAGTGGGGGGCAGCCTAATTCACCCCTCCACTTT
CDR3 protein: CASSGGQPNSPLHF

J gene: TRBJ1-1
clone size: few
V gene: TRBV27
D gene: TRBD1
CDR3 DNA: TGTGCCAGCGGGAGACAGGGGGCGAACACTGAAGCTTTCTTT
CDR3 protein: CASGRQGANTEAFF

J gene: TRBJ1-1
clone size: .
V gene: TRBV4-1
D gene: .
CDR3 DNA: TGCGCCAGCAGCCAAGAGAGGGGACTTGAAGCTTTCTTT
CDR3 protein: CASSQERGLEAFF

J gene: TRBJ2-5
clone size: once
V gene: TRBV7-7
D gene: TRBD2
CDR3 DNA: TGTGCCAGCAGCTTACTAGCGGCGGAGGGGGAGACCCAGTACTTC
CDR3 protein: CASSLLAAEGETQYF

J gene: TRBJ1-2
clone size: .
V gene: TRBV30
D gene: .
CDR3 DNA: TGTGCCTGGATCCTTTCGACGGGGTCTGGCTACACCTTC
CDR3 protein: CAWILSTGSGYTF

J gene: TRBJ1-2
clone size: .
V gene: TRBV7-2
D gene: TRBD1
CDR3 DNA: TGTGCCAGCAGCCCAGACAGGGGATTTGGCTACACCTTC
CDR3 protein: CASSPDRGFGYTF